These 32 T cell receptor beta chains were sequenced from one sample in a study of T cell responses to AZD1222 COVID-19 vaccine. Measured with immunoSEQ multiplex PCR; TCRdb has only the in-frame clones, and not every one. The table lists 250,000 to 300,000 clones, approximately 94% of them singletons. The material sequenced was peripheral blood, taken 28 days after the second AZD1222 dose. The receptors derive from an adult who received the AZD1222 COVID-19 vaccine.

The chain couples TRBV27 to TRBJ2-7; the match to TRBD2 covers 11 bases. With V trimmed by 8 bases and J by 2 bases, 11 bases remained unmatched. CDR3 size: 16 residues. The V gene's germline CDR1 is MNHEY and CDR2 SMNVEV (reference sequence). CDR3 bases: TGTGCCAGCCCGGGACTAGCGGTCTTTGGAACCTACGAGCAGTACTTC. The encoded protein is CASPGLAVFGTYEQYF.

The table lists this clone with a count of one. CDR3 region: CAWSPGQALYGYTF. The CDR3, as DNA: TGTGCCTGGAGCCCCGGACAGGCCCTCTATGGCTACACCTTC. The V gene is TRBV30, the J gene TRBJ1-2; 7 nucleotides agree with TRBD1. In germline, CDR1 is GTSNPN, CDR2 SVGIG (reference sequence). This CDR3 comprises 14 residues. The V gene end was trimmed by 3 bases and the J gene end by 4 bases; junction bases not matched to a gene: 8. Combining the CDR3 with reference TRBV30 and TRBJ1-2 gives the whole variable domain SQTIHQWPATLVQPVGSPLSLECTVEGTSNPNLYWYRQAAGRGLQLLFYSVGIGQISSEVPQNLSASRPQDRQFILSSKKLLLSDSGFYLCAWSPGQALYGYTFGSGTRLTVV.

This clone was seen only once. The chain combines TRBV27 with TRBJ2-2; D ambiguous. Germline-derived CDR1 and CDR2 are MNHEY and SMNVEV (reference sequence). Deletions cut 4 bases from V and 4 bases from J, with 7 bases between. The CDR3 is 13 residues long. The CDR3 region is CASSWVGTGELFF. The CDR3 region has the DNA TGTGCCAGCAGTTGGGTTGGCACCGGGGAGCTGTTTTTT.

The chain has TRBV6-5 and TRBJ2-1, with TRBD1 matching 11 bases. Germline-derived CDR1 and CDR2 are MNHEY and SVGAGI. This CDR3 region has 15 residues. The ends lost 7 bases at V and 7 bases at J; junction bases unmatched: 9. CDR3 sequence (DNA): TGTGCCAGCACTAATGAGGGACAGGGGGGGAATGAGCAGTTCTTC. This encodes CASTNEGQGGNEQFF.

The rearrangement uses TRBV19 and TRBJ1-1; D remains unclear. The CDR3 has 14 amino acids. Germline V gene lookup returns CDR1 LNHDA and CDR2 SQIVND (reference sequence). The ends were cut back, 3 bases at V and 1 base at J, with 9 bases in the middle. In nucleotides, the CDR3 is TGTGCCAGTAGTATGTGGGGTAAGAACACTGAAGCTTTCTTT. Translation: CASSMWGKNTEAFF.

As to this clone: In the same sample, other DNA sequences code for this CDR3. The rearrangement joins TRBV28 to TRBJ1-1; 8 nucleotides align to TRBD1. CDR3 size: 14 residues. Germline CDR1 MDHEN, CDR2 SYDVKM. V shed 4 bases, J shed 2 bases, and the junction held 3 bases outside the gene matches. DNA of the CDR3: TGTGCCAGCAGTTCAGGACAGGGAAACACTGAAGCTTTCTTT. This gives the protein CASSSGQGNTEAFF.

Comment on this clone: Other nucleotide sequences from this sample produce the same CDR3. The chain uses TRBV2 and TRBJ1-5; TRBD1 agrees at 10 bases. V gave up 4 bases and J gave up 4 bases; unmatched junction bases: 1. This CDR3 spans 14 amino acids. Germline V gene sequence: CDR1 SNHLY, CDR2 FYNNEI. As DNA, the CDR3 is TGTGCCAGCAGTGGGACAGGGGGGAATCAGCCCCAGCATTTT. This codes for CASSGTGGNQPQHF.

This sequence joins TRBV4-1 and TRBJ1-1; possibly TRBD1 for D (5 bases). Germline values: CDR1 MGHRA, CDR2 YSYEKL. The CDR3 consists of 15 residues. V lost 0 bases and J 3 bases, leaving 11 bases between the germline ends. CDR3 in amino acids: CASSQDDRRDTEAFF. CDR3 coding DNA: TGCGCCAGCAGCCAAGATGATCGCAGGGACACTGAAGCTTTCTTT.

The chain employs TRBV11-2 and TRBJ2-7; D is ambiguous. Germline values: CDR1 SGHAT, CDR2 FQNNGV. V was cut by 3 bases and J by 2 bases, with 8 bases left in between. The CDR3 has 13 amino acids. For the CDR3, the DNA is TGTGCCAGCAGCTTGGGCGGCCCCTACGAGCAGTACTTC. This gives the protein CASSLGGPYEQYF.

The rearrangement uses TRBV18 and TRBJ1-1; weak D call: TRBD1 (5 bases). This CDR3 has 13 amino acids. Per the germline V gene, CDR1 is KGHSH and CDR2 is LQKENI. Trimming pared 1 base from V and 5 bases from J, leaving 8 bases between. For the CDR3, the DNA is TGTGCCAGCTCACCACAGGGGAGGACTGAAGCTTTCTTT. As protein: CASSPQGRTEAFF.

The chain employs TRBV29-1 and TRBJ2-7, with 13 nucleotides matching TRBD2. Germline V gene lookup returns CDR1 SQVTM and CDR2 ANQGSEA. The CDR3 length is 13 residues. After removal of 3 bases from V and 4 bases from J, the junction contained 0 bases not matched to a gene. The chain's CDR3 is CSVEGLAGYEQYF. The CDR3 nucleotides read TGCAGCGTTGAGGGACTAGCGGGGTACGAGCAGTACTTC.

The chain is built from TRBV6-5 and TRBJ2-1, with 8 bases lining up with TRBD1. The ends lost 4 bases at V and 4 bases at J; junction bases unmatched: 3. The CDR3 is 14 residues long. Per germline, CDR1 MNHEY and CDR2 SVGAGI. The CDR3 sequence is CASSSTGGYNEQFF. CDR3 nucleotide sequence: TGTGCCAGCAGTTCCACAGGGGGTTACAATGAGCAGTTCTTC.

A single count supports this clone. The CDR3 coding sequence is TGTGCCAGCAGCTTCCTACAGGCGTCGGAGCAGTACTTC. It yields the protein CASSFLQASEQYF. The genes are TRBV11-1 and TRBJ2-7; perhaps TRBD1 as D (5 bases). Per germline, CDR1 SGHAT and CDR2 FQDESV (reference sequence). This CDR3 comprises 13 residues. Trimming cost V 3 bases and J 7 bases, with 13 bases left between them.

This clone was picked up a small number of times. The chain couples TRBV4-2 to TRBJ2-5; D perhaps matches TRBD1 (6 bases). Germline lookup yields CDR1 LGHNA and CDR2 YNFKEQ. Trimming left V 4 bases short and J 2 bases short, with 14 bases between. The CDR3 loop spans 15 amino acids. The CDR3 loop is CASSLTTGTQETQYF. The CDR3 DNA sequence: TGTGCCAGCAGCCTCACGACAGGTACTCAAGAGACCCAGTACTTC.

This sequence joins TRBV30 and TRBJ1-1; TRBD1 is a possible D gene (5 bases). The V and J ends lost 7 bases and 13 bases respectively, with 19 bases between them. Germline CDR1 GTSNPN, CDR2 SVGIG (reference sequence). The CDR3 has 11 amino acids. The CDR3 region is CASSEGLSVFF. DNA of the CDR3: TGTGCCTCGTCCGAGGGACTATCGGTTTTCTTT.

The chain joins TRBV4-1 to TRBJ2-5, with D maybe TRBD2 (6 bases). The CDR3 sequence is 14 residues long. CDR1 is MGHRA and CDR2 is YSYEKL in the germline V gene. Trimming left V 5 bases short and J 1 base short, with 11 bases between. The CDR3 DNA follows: TGCGCCAGCAGCTTACGGGGGTCCCAAGAGACCCAGTACTTC. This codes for CASSLRGSQETQYF.

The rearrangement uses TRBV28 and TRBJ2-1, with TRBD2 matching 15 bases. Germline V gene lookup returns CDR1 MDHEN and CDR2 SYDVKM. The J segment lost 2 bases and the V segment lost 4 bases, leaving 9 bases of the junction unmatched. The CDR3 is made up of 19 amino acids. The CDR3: CASSSSLRTSGRAYNEQFF. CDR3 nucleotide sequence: TGTGCCAGCAGTTCCTCCCTTCGGACTAGCGGGAGGGCCTACAATGAGCAGTTCTTC.

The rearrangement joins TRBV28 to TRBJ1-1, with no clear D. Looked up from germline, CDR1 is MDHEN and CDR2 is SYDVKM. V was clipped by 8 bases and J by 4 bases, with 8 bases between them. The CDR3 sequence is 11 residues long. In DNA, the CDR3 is TGTGCCAGCGCTAGGATCACTGAAGCTTTCTTT. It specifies CASARITEAFF.

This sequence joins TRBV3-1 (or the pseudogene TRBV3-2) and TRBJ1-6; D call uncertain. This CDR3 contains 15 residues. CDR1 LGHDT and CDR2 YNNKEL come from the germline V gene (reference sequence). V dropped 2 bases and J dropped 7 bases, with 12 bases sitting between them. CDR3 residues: CASSQHPNSNSPLHF. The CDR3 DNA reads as TGTGCCAGCAGCCAACATCCCAATTCAAATTCACCCCTCCACTTT.

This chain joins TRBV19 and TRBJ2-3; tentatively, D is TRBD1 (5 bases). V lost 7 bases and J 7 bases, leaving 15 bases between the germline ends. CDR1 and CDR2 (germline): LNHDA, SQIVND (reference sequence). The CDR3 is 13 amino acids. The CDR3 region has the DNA TGTGCCAGTACCCCAGGGCGTACAAATACGCAGTATTTT. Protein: CASTPGRTNTQYF. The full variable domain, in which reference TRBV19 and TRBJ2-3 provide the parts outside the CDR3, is DGGITQSPKYLFRKEGQNVTLSCEQNLNHDAMYWYRQDPGQGLRLIYYSQIVNDFQKGDIAEGYSVSREKKESFPLTVTSAQKNPTAFYLCASTPGRTNTQYFGPGTRLTVL.

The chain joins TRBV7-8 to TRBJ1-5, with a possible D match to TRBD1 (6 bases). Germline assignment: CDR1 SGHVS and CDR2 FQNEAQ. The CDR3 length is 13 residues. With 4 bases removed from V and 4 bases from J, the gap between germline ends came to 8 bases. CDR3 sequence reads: CASSSGQNQPQHF. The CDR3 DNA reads TGTGCCAGCAGCTCCGGACAGAATCAGCCCCAGCATTTT.

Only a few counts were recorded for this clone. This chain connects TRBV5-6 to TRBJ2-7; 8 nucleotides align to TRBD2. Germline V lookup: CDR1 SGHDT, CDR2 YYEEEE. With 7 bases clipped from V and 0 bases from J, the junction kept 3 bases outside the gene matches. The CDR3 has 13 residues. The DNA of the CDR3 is TGTGCCAGCTCCGGGACTAGCTCCTACGAGCAGTACTTC. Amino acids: CASSGTSSYEQYF.

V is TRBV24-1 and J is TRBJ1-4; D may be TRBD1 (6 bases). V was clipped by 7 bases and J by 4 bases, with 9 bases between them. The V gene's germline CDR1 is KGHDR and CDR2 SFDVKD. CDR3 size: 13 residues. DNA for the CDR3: TGTGCCACCAGGGGGGCGGATAATGAAAAACTGTTTTTT. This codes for CATRGADNEKLFF.

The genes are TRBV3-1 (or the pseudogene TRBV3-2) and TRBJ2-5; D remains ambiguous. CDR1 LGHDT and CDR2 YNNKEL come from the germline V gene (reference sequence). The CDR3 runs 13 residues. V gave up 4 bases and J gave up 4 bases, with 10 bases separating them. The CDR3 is CASSRPERETQYF. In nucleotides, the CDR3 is TGTGCCAGCAGCCGTCCGGAGAGAGAGACCCAGTACTTC.

In nucleotides, the CDR3 is TGTGCCAGCAGTGTAGGGGTCGGATCTGAAGCTTTCTTT. It specifies CASSVGVGSEAFF. The chain recombines TRBV7-3 with TRBJ1-1; maybe TRBD1 (5 bases). CDR1 and CDR2 (germline): SGHTA, FQGTGA. Trimming stripped 6 bases from V and 6 bases from J, with 14 bases between. CDR3 length: 13 amino acids.

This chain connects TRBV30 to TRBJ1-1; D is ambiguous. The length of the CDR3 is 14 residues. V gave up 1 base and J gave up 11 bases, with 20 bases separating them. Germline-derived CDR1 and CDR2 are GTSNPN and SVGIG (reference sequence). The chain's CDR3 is CAWSDTPLDPRAFF. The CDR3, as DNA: TGTGCCTGGAGTGACACCCCCTTGGATCCCAGGGCTTTCTTT.

The CDR3 nucleotides read TGTGCCAGTCAGCAGAACACTGAAGCTTTCTTT. It codes for CASQQNTEAFF. The chain recombines TRBV28 with TRBJ1-1; D is unclear. Trimming took 9 bases from V and 1 from J, leaving 6 bases between them. Per germline, CDR1 MDHEN and CDR2 SYDVKM. This CDR3 has 11 residues.

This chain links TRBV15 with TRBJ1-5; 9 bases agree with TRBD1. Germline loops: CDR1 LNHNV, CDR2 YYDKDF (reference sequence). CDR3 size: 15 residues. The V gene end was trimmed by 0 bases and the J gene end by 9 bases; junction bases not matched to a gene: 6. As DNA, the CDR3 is TGTGCCACCAGCAGAGATGGGACAGGGTCATGGCCCCAGCATTTT. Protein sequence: CATSRDGTGSWPQHF.

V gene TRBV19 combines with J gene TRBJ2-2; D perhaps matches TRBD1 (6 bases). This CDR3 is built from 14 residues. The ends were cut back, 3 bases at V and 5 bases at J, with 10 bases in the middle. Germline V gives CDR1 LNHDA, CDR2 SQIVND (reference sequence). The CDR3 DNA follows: TGTGCCAGTAGTATGGGGGCTCTGACCGGGGAGCTGTTTTTT. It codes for CASSMGALTGELFF.

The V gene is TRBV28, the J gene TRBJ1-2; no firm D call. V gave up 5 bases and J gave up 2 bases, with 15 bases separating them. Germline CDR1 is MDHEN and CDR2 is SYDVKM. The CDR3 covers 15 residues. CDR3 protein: CASSLLGRENYGYTF. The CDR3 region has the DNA TGTGCCAGCAGTCTCCTGGGTAGGGAAAACTATGGCTACACCTTC.

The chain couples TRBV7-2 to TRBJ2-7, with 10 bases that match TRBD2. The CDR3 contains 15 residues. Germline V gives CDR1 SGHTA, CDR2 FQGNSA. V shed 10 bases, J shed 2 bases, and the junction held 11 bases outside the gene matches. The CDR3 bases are TGTGCCACCCTTGTTGCTAGCGGGGGACCCTACGAGCAGTACTTC. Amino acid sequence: CATLVASGGPYEQYF.

Here the CDR3 reads CASSPQTGDGYTF. In DNA form, the CDR3 reads TGTGCCAGCAGCCCTCAGACAGGGGACGGCTACACCTTC. The chain employs TRBV9 and TRBJ1-2, with 8 positions matching TRBD1. CDR1 and CDR2 (germline): SGDLS, YYNGEE. This CDR3 has 13 amino acids. V trimming: 4 bases; J trimming: 8 bases; junction bases outside the gene matches: 7.